This TCR beta chain comes out of a study of T cell responses to AZD1222 COVID-19 vaccine. The study's findings and limits: Spike-wide vaccine-associated CD4 TCRs dominated at 160-218 and 743-854. Two AZD1222 doses significantly raised spike-specific TCR breadth and depth over controls. Nearly half of spike-specific TCRs reportedly go after variant regions that carry no mutations.

It was second doses at about 4 or about 12 weeks that were pooled. Generated by immunoSEQ multiplex PCR, the TCRdb table keeps only in-frame clones and is missing some. The sample carries 150,000 to 200,000 clones, under 95% recorded once. A word on this clone: What it binds is not known.

The germline gives CDR1 LNHDA, CDR2 SQIVND (reference sequence). V was pared by 6 bases and J by 0 bases, with 12 bases between. This CDR3 region has 15 residues. This receptor was obtained from an adult who received the AZD1222 COVID-19 vaccine. Source: peripheral blood, taken 28 days after the second AZD1222 dose. V is TRBV19 and J is TRBJ1-3; D call uncertain. CDR3 region: CASRPYLPSGNTIYF. In DNA form, the CDR3 reads TGTGCCAGTAGGCCATATTTGCCCTCTGGAAACACCATATATTTT.